The 27 T cell receptor beta chains in this list originate from one sample, sequenced in a study of OX40 agonist ivuxolimab in advanced cancers. Assay used: immunoSEQ multiplex PCR; TCRdb lists only in-frame clones, some missing. Among approximately 72,000 clones, around 90% were seen once, and the ten largest hold 0.86%. The sequencing here drew on CD4+ or CD8+ T cells sorted from blood, taken in a trial of the OX40 agonist ivuxolimab. These receptors all stem from an adult with an advanced solid tumor such as melanoma, head and neck, liver or kidney cancer.

The chain has TRBV6-5 and TRBJ2-7; 8 nucleotides line up with TRBD1. This CDR3 is built from 14 residues. Per germline, CDR1 MNHEY and CDR2 SVGAGI. V lost 4 bases, J lost 4 bases, and 6 bases stayed unmatched. CDR3 in amino acids: CASSFRDRSYEQYF. The CDR3 DNA reads as TGTGCCAGCAGTTTCCGGGACAGGTCTTACGAGCAGTACTTC.

V and J are TRBV28 and TRBJ1-5; 7 bases align to TRBD1. The germline V gene has CDR1 MDHEN and CDR2 SYDVKM. The trim removed 4 bases at V and 3 bases at J, leaving 6 bases unmatched. The CDR3 runs to 15 residues. The CDR3 is CASSSSTGFNQPQHF. Here the CDR3 DNA reads TGTGCCAGCAGTTCCTCGACAGGGTTCAATCAGCCCCAGCATTTT.

The chain recombines TRBV7-2 with TRBJ2-7; 15 bases are shared with TRBD2. Trimming cost V 0 bases and J 4 bases; bases outside gene matches: 4. The CDR3 spans 17 residues. Germline lookup yields CDR1 SGHTA and CDR2 FQGNSA. CDR3 DNA: TGTGCCAGCAGCTTAGCCGGACTAGCGGGGGGGCTTTACGAGCAGTACTTC. As protein: CASSLAGLAGGLYEQYF.

This chain joins TRBV9 and TRBJ2-1; 9 bases line up with TRBD2. V lost 2 bases and J lost 0; bases outside the gene matches: 3. This CDR3 is 16 amino acids long. CDR1 and CDR2 from the germline V gene are SGDLS and YYNGEE. CDR3 sequence (DNA): TGTGCCAGCAGCGTCCTTAGCGGGAGCTCCTACAATGAGCAGTTCTTC. It yields the protein CASSVLSGSSYNEQFF.

This sequence joins TRBV19 and TRBJ2-3, with TRBD2 identical over 9 bases. CDR1 is LNHDA and CDR2 is SQIVND in the germline V gene (reference sequence). V lost 5 bases to trimming and J lost 2 bases; unmatched junction nucleotides: 17. The CDR3 sequence is 19 residues long. The CDR3 coding sequence is TGTGCCAGTAGTCCCCCCGTACGGCGGGAGGGGTTTTACACAGATACGCAGTATTTT. This encodes CASSPPVRREGFYTDTQYF.

Remarks on this clone: Germline is not matched at one junction end, which may reflect a read error. This rearrangement joins TRBV6-5 to TRBJ2-7; no definite D call. Germline V lookup: CDR1 MNHEY, CDR2 SVGAGI. This CDR3 spans 12 amino acids. The CDR3 DNA reads as TGTGCCAGCAGAGAGCCGTTGGGCAGTGAGCACTTC. Residues: CASREPLGSEHF.

The chain carries TRBV19 and TRBJ1-4; D call uncertain. The CDR3 is made up of 15 amino acids. Trimming took 5 bases from V and 5 from J, leaving 15 bases between them. Germline loops: CDR1 LNHDA, CDR2 SQIVND (reference sequence). The CDR3 DNA reads TGTGCCAGTAGTCCCGCGGGCCGGGCAAATGAAAAACTGTTTTTT. It translates to CASSPAGRANEKLFF.

The rearrangement uses TRBV6-6 and TRBJ2-3; D not resolved. Germline CDR1 MNHNY, CDR2 SVGAGI (reference sequence). The CDR3 covers 13 residues. With 6 bases removed from V and 10 bases from J, the gap between germline ends came to 17 bases. Here the CDR3 reads CASRSNSLSAQYF. CDR3 sequence (DNA): TGTGCCAGCAGGTCGAATAGCCTTAGTGCGCAGTATTTT.

The chain joins TRBV28 to TRBJ2-7; D could derive from TRBD1 or TRBD2 (6 bases each). Germline V gives CDR1 MDHEN, CDR2 SYDVKM. The V end was cut by 6 bases, the J end by 3 bases, with 12 bases between. The CDR3 is 13 residues long. For the CDR3, the DNA is TGTGCCAGCAGGGGGGGCCCAATCTACGAGCAGTACTTC. Translated, it gives CASRGGPIYEQYF. The variable domain in full, completed from reference TRBV28 and TRBJ2-7, reads DVKVTQSSRYLVKRTGEKVFLECVQDMDHENMFWYRQDPGLGLRLIYFSYDVKMKEKGDIPEGYSVSREKKERFSLILESASTNQTSMYLCASRGGPIYEQYFGPGTRLTVT.

The chain employs TRBV5-8 and TRBJ2-3; 9 bases align to TRBD2. The CDR3 is 15 residues long. J lost 2 bases, V lost 6 bases, and 7 bases had no gene match. Germline CDR1 SGHTS, CDR2 YDEGEE. The CDR3 loop reads CASTELAGLTDTQYF. As DNA, the CDR3 is TGTGCCAGCACCGAACTAGCGGGCCTCACAGATACGCAGTATTTT.

J is TRBJ1-1 and V is TRBV5-5; 7 bases align to TRBD1. CDR3 size: 13 residues. V was clipped by 5 bases and J by 5 bases; unmatched bases: 6. Germline CDR1 SGHKS, CDR2 YYEKEE (reference sequence). The CDR3, as DNA: TGTGCCAGCAGTCGGACAGGAGGAACTGAAGCTTTCTTT. Protein product: CASSRTGGTEAFF.

The sample holds one count of this clone. Written as DNA, the CDR3 is TGTGCCAGCAGCTTAAGGCGGGGGGCGATCACAGATACGCAGTATTTT. It translates to CASSLRRGAITDTQYF. V and J are TRBV7-9 and TRBJ2-3; 8 nucleotides match TRBD2. The CDR3 is made up of 16 amino acids. Germline CDR1 and CDR2: SEHNR and FQNEAQ (reference sequence). The V gene end was trimmed by 2 bases and the J gene end by 2 bases; junction bases not matched to a gene: 6.

The chain employs TRBV2 and TRBJ1-1; the D gene is possibly TRBD1 (5 bases). The ends were cut back, 5 bases at V and 1 base at J, with 11 bases in the middle. The CDR3 extends over 14 amino acids. Looked up from germline, CDR1 is SNHLY and CDR2 is FYNNEI. DNA of the CDR3: TGTGCCAGCAGTCGACAGCTCTCGAACACTGAAGCTTTCTTT. It translates to CASSRQLSNTEAFF.

V and J are TRBV11-2 and TRBJ2-7; a weak D match, TRBD1 (6 bases). Germline-derived CDR1 and CDR2 are SGHAT and FQNNGV. Trimming took 4 bases from V and 0 from J, leaving 13 bases between them. This CDR3 spans 15 amino acids. The CDR3 bases are TGTGCCAGCAGCTCCTCCGGGACATACTCCTACGAGCAGTACTTC. Translation: CASSSSGTYSYEQYF.

The V gene is TRBV4-1, the J gene TRBJ2-7; TRBD2 agrees at 11 bases. This CDR3 has 17 residues. Trimming removed 4 bases from V and 0 bases from J; junction bases left unmatched: 8. CDR1 is MGHRA, CDR2 YSYEKL, per germline. The CDR3 DNA reads TGCGCCAGCAGCCGCGGACTAGCGGGTAGGAGCTCCTACGAGCAGTACTTC. Encoded protein: CASSRGLAGRSSYEQYF.

Notes on this clone: The identical CDR3 is also encoded by other nucleotide sequences in the sample. V and J are TRBV27 and TRBJ2-7; the match to TRBD1 covers 9 bases. Per the germline V gene, CDR1 is MNHEY and CDR2 is SMNVEV (reference sequence). The CDR3 length is 15 residues. Losses at the gene ends were 4 bases for V and 7 bases for J; bases not matched to a gene: 11. The CDR3 DNA reads TGTGCCAGCAGTTCCTCCGGGACAGGGCGAAGGGAGCAGTACTTC. It encodes CASSSSGTGRREQYF.

The CDR3 sequence is CAWSVPARVQQYF. The CDR3 DNA is TGTGCCTGGAGTGTACCTGCCAGGGTCCAGCAGTACTTC. V and J are TRBV30 and TRBJ2-7; possible D gene TRBD1, 5 bases. Looked up from germline, CDR1 is GTSNPN and CDR2 is SVGIG (reference sequence). CDR3 size: 13 residues. V was cut by 0 bases and J by 8 bases, with 14 bases left in between.

The rearrangement uses TRBV7-2 and TRBJ1-5; D not resolved. This CDR3 has 14 amino acids. Germline V gene sequence: CDR1 SGHTA, CDR2 FQGNSA. V dropped 1 base and J dropped 6 bases, with 10 bases sitting between them. DNA for the CDR3: TGTGCCAGCAGCTTAGGGGCCCGGGGTCAGCCCCAGCATTTT. The encoded protein is CASSLGARGQPQHF.

The chain couples TRBV30 to TRBJ1-5; D not certain. The CDR3 is 15 residues long. Germline assignment: CDR1 GTSNPN and CDR2 SVGIG (reference sequence). The ends were cut back, 0 bases at V and 2 bases at J, with 11 bases in the middle. DNA for the CDR3: TGTGCCTGGAGTGTACGTGGGGTGGGCAATCAGCCCCAGCATTTT. Encoded protein: CAWSVRGVGNQPQHF.

This chain connects TRBV14 to TRBJ2-2; D gene ambiguous. From germline, CDR1 is SGHDN and CDR2 FVKESK. The V end lost 6 bases, the J end lost 2 bases, and 10 bases lay between the germline ends. CDR3 size: 14 residues. The CDR3: CASRFGVNTGELFF. The CDR3 region has the DNA TGTGCCAGCAGGTTCGGCGTAAACACCGGGGAGCTGTTTTTT.

The chain is built from TRBV6-1 and TRBJ2-1, with 10 bases that match TRBD1. Germline assignment: CDR1 MNHNS and CDR2 SASEGT. The CDR3 loop spans 15 amino acids. After removal of 6 bases from V and 7 bases from J, the junction contained 9 bases not matched to a gene. CDR3 sequence reads: CASRADRGLTNEQFF. CDR3 DNA sequence: TGTGCCAGCAGAGCAGACAGGGGGCTTACAAATGAGCAGTTCTTC.

The V gene is TRBV29-1, the J gene TRBJ1-5; possibly TRBD1 for D (5 bases). Germline loops: CDR1 SQVTM, CDR2 ANQGSEA. The CDR3 covers 12 residues. The CDR3 spells CSVGAFNQPQHF. DNA for the CDR3: TGCAGTGTCGGGGCGTTCAATCAGCCCCAGCATTTT.

The chain recombines TRBV30 with TRBJ2-7; TRBD2 aligns across 12 bases. V gave up 0 bases and J gave up 5 bases; unmatched junction bases: 2. This CDR3 is built from 14 residues. Germline CDR1 GTSNPN, CDR2 SVGIG (reference sequence). CDR3 amino acids: CAWSVLAGGDEQYF. The CDR3 region has the DNA TGTGCCTGGAGTGTACTAGCGGGGGGAGACGAGCAGTACTTC.

The chain has TRBV6-1 and TRBJ2-7; maybe TRBD1 (5 bases). The germline V and J ends were trimmed by 6 bases and 2 bases, with 5 bases remaining between them. Germline-derived CDR1 and CDR2 are MNHNS and SASEGT. The CDR3 spans 11 residues. The CDR3 region is CASRGPYEQYF. CDR3 nucleotides: TGTGCCAGCAGGGGGCCCTACGAGCAGTACTTC.

The rearrangement links TRBV11-2 to TRBJ2-1; TRBD1 aligns across 8 bases. CDR1 SGHAT and CDR2 FQNNGV come from the germline V gene. CDR3 length: 14 amino acids. The V and J ends lost 5 bases and 1 base, in that order; junction bases with no gene match: 1. The chain's CDR3 is CASSRDRSYNEQFF. DNA of the CDR3: TGTGCCAGCAGCCGGGACAGGTCCTACAATGAGCAGTTCTTC.

A single count supports this clone. This chain joins TRBV4-3 and TRBJ1-2, with unresolved D. CDR3 length: 16 amino acids. Germline V gene data show CDR1 as LGHNA and CDR2 as YSLEER. V lost 1 base and J 4 bases, leaving 16 bases between the germline ends. The DNA of the CDR3 is TGCGCCAGCAGCCAAGCGCTTGCGGCAGAGCTCTATGGCTACACCTTC. As protein: CASSQALAAELYGYTF.

This chain's CDR3 is CASSLDRGPSTDTQYF. The CDR3 DNA is TGTGCCAGCAGTCTCGACAGGGGGCCGAGCACAGATACGCAGTATTTT. V gene TRBV28 combines with J gene TRBJ2-3, with TRBD1 identical over 10 bases. Germline CDR1 is MDHEN and CDR2 is SYDVKM. The CDR3 consists of 16 residues. Germline trimming cut 5 bases from V and 0 bases from J; bases unmatched to any gene: 5.